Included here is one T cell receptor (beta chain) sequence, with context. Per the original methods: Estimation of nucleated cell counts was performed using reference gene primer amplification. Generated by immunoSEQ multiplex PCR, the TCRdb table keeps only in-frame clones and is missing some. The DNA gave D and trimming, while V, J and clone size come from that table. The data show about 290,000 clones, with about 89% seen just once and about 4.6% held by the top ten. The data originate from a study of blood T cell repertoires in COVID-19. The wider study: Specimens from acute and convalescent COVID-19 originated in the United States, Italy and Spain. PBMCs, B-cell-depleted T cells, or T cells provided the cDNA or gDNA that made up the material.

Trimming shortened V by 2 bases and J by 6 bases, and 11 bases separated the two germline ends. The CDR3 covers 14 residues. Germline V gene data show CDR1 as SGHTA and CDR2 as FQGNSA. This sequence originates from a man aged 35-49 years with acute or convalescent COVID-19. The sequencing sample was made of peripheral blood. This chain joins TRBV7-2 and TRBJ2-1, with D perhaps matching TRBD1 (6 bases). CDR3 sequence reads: CASSLYRDLNEQFF. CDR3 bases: TGTGCCAGCAGCTTATACAGGGACCTCAATGAGCAGTTCTTC.